These 14 T cell receptor beta chains were sequenced from one sample in a study of human T cells and chemical hapten exposure. TCRdb re-called the RACE reads through MiXCR, storing one row per CDR3 protein. The profile covers some 74,000 distinct CDR3 sequences, with roughly 13% appearing a single time and approximately 5% taken by the ten largest. The time point here: patch test 3, about 24 weeks after DPC sensitization. This sample's treatment: therapeutic diphenylcyclopropenone sensitization with weekly scalp DPC. The sample in question was whole blood, obtained in connection with sensitization to the hapten diphenylcyclopropenone (DPC). The source is a woman aged 45 to 65 with alopecia areata. Some clones in this sample may be carry-over from other donors' samples.

The V call is TRBV19, the J call TRBJ2-6; D remains unclear. The ends were cut back, 4 bases at V and 0 bases at J, with 10 bases in the middle. This CDR3 region has 16 residues. Germline CDR1 is LNHDA and CDR2 is SQIVND (reference sequence). The CDR3 here is CASSTFSLSGANVLTF. As DNA, the CDR3 is TGTGCCAGTAGTACTTTTTCCCTCTCTGGGGCCAACGTCCTGACTTTC.

This clonotype was detected ten times or more. The rearrangement uses TRBV7-9 and TRBJ2-1; TRBD1 matches at 10 bases. V dropped 3 bases and J dropped 8; count of bases not matched to a gene: 16. The CDR3 extends over 18 amino acids. CDR1 SEHNR and CDR2 FQNEAQ come from the germline V gene (reference sequence). CDR3 sequence (DNA): TGTGCCAGCAGCTTCATACCCCAATCCGGGACAGGGGCGGATGAGCAGTTCTTC. Encoded protein: CASSFIPQSGTGADEQFF.

V is TRBV12-3 or TRBV12-4 and J is TRBJ2-1; a possible D gene is TRBD2 (7 bases). V gave up 5 bases and J gave up 8 bases, with 16 bases separating them. CDR3 length equals 14 residues. CDR3: CASSRGGGSDEQFF. CDR3 sequence (DNA): TGTGCCAGCAGTCGCGGGGGCGGATCGGATGAGCAGTTCTTC.

Many counts were recorded for this clonotype. The chain carries TRBV2 and TRBJ2-1; 10 nucleotides match TRBD2. CDR1 and CDR2 (germline): SNHLY, FYNNEI. V lost 4 bases and J lost 10; bases outside the gene matches: 4. The length of the CDR3 is 13 residues. CDR3 nucleotides: TGTGCCAGCAGTGCCATAGCGGGAGGAGAGCAGTTCTTC. This codes for CASSAIAGGEQFF.

This clonotype was counted many times. The chain couples TRBV5-1 to TRBJ1-1; D gene unclear. The CDR3 length is 14 residues. Germline V gene sequence: CDR1 SGHRS, CDR2 YFSETQ. Trimming pared 2 bases from V and 1 base from J, leaving 9 bases between. CDR3 loop: CASSLSSANTEAFF. The CDR3 nucleotides read TGCGCCAGCAGCTTATCCTCGGCGAACACTGAAGCTTTCTTT.

The rearrangement uses TRBV6-1 and TRBJ1-2, with D possibly TRBD1 on 6 matching bases. The length of the CDR3 is 13 residues. The germline V gene has CDR1 MNHNS and CDR2 SASEGT. V was pared by 8 bases and J by 8 bases, with 18 bases between. CDR3 DNA sequence: TGTGCCAGCCATCAGAGGGGGGCCTACGGCTACACCTTC. Translated, it gives CASHQRGAYGYTF.

This chain uses TRBV14 with TRBJ2-3; 8 bases map to TRBD2. The trim removed 3 bases at V and 14 bases at J, leaving 7 bases unmatched. This CDR3 has 12 amino acids. CDR1 and CDR2 from the germline V gene are SGHDN and FVKESK. The DNA for the CDR3 is TGTGCCAGCAGCCATGGAGCGGGAGTTGCGTATTTT. Protein: CASSHGAGVAYF.

This clonotype occurred a few times. V gene TRBV12-5 combines with J gene TRBJ2-1; a weak D match, TRBD2 (5 bases). The germline V gene has CDR1 LGHNT and CDR2 FRNRAP. The germline V and J ends were trimmed by 2 bases and 3 bases, with 11 bases remaining between them. This CDR3 is built from 15 residues. In DNA form, the CDR3 reads TGTGCTAGTGGTTTGATGAGCGGCAGCTACAATGAGCAGTTCTTC. This gives the protein CASGLMSGSYNEQFF.

The chain is built from TRBV29-1 and TRBJ2-1; 11 positions match TRBD2. Trimming took 6 bases from V and 6 from J; bases not matched to a gene: 10. CDR1 is SQVTM, CDR2 ANQGSEA, per germline. The CDR3 is made up of 15 amino acids. The CDR3 DNA sequence: TGCAGCGTCGGACTAGCGGGCGGCTTTCGCAATGAGCAGTTCTTC. Translated, it gives CSVGLAGGFRNEQFF.

V usage is TRBV5-8 and J usage is TRBJ1-1, with a possible D match to TRBD1 (6 bases). Germline V lookup: CDR1 SGHTS, CDR2 YDEGEE. Trimming removed 4 bases at V and 0 bases at J, with 10 bases between. The CDR3 has 14 residues. In DNA form, the CDR3 reads TGTGCCAGCAGCGGCGGGACACTGAACACTGAAGCTTTCTTT. As protein: CASSGGTLNTEAFF.

This clonotype showed up just a few times. The chain couples TRBV2 to TRBJ2-2, with TRBD1 matching over 7 bases. Germline V CDR1 and CDR2: SNHLY, FYNNEI. V shed 6 bases, J shed 4 bases, and the junction held 5 bases outside the gene matches. The CDR3 has 14 amino acids. CDR3: CASREGAITGELFF. CDR3 DNA sequence: TGTGCCAGCAGAGAGGGGGCGATCACCGGGGAGCTGTTTTTT.

This clonotype was recorded only once. This chain uses TRBV2 with TRBJ1-4, with 9 nucleotides matching TRBD1. The CDR3 length is 13 residues. Germline trimming cut 8 bases from V and 6 bases from J; bases unmatched to any gene: 4. Germline V gene lookup returns CDR1 SNHLY and CDR2 FYNNEI. The CDR3 sequence: CASVGTGHEKLFF. CDR3 nucleotide sequence: TGTGCCAGCGTGGGGACAGGGCATGAAAAACTGTTTTTT.

The table lists this clonotype with many counts. V and J are TRBV3-1 and TRBJ2-5, with 15 nucleotides matching TRBD2. CDR3 length: 17 amino acids. CDR1 is LGHDT, CDR2 YNNKEL, per germline (reference sequence). With 4 bases clipped from V and 1 base from J, the junction kept 4 bases outside the gene matches. The CDR3 DNA follows: TGTGCCAGCAGCCGGGGACTAGCGGGAGGTGGCCAAGAGACCCAGTACTTC. It is translated as CASSRGLAGGGQETQYF.

The rearrangement links TRBV4-2 to TRBJ2-1; the match to TRBD2 covers 10 bases. Looked up from germline, CDR1 is LGHNA and CDR2 is YNFKEQ. The CDR3 sequence is 15 residues long. After removal of 0 bases from V and 8 bases from J, the junction contained 4 bases not matched to a gene. The CDR3 is CASSQERLAGYEQFF. CDR3 sequence (DNA): TGTGCCAGCAGCCAAGAGAGACTAGCGGGTTATGAGCAGTTCTTC.